The present entry profiles one TCR beta chain with its context. Its specificity is unknown. These data belong to a study of post-analysis software for immune sequencing data. About the study: The disease courses spanned relapsing-remitting, secondary progressive and progressive-relapsing forms of multiple sclerosis.

Overall study results and limits: Patients used a handful of TRBV segments, including TRBV5-6, TRBV5-1 and TRBV20-1, more often than controls. The study found significantly lower normalized Chao1 diversity in multiple sclerosis patients than in controls. The F measure placed samples prepared in the same batch into strongly shared clusters.

Germline trimming cut 3 bases from V and 10 bases from J; bases unmatched to any gene: 5. Germline V gene lookup returns CDR1 DFQATT and CDR2 SNEGSKA (reference sequence). The CDR3 contains 14 residues. cDNA libraries for TCR beta contained unique molecular identifiers. Researchers reported roughly 0.5 million cDNA molecules coming from roughly 0.93 to 9.6 million T cells. TCRdb itself ran the PCR reads through MiXCR, one entry per CDR3 protein. This sample has some 690,000 distinct CDR3 sequences, with roughly 30% found just once. Sequencing was performed on blood. The sequence came from a girl aged 10-17 years with multiple sclerosis. The chain combines TRBV20-1 with TRBJ2-1, with 14 bases fitting TRBD2. The DNA for the CDR3 is TGCAGTGCTAGCGGGACTAGCGGGAGTAGCGAGCAGTTCTTC. Translating gives CSASGTSGSSEQFF.